One sample yielded the 10 T cell receptor beta chains listed below, sequenced in a study of cytomegalovirus exposure and HLA in healthy donors. The study ran its PCR with 60 Vbeta and 13 Jbeta primers. Clones were sequenced by immunoSEQ multiplex PCR, and TCRdb holds only the in-frame ones, with some missing. The table includes 180,000 or so clones, roughly 75% detected once. What was sequenced was PBMCs. The receptors originated from a woman in her twenties or thirties in good health and CMV-seronegative.

The J gene is TRBJ1-4, the V gene TRBV28; possibly TRBD1 for D (5 bases). Germline CDR1 is MDHEN and CDR2 is SYDVKM. CDR3 size: 14 residues. The ends were cut back, 2 bases at V and 8 bases at J, with 12 bases in the middle. The CDR3 here is CASSLGGEREKLFF. The CDR3 coding sequence is TGTGCCAGCAGTTTAGGAGGGGAGAGGGAAAAACTGTTTTTT.

The CDR3 bases are TGCAGCGTTGAAGATCCACGGGAACTGGGTCAGCCCCAGCATTTT. Amino acid sequence: CSVEDPRELGQPQHF. V usage is TRBV29-1 and J usage is TRBJ1-5; D call uncertain. CDR1 is SQVTM, CDR2 ANQGSEA, per germline. V lost 0 bases and J lost 6, with 15 bases in between. The CDR3 extends over 15 amino acids.

J is TRBJ1-4 and V is TRBV6-1; 8 bases align to TRBD1. CDR1 is MNHNS, CDR2 SASEGT, per germline. With V trimmed by 7 bases and J by 8 bases, 9 bases remained unmatched. The CDR3 covers 14 residues. The CDR3 sequence is CASKLDRVEEKLFF. CDR3 DNA sequence: TGTGCCAGCAAGTTGGACAGGGTGGAGGAAAAACTGTTTTTT.

The J gene is TRBJ1-5, the V gene TRBV6-5, with D unclear. This CDR3 contains 15 residues. V was trimmed by 6 bases and J by 1 base, leaving 13 bases between them. Germline CDR1 reads MNHEY; CDR2 reads SVGAGI. DNA for the CDR3: TGTGCCAGCAGCGCACAGCCAGTGAGCAATCAGCCCCAGCATTTT. Translating gives CASSAQPVSNQPQHF.

This chain connects TRBV30 to TRBJ1-6; a possible D gene is TRBD1 (5 bases). The CDR3 runs to 13 residues. Germline V gene data show CDR1 as GTSNPN and CDR2 as SVGIG (reference sequence). Trimming cost V 0 bases and J 8 bases, with 8 bases left between them. CDR3 loop: CAWSVKGDSPLHF. CDR3 bases: TGTGCCTGGAGTGTAAAAGGGGATTCACCCCTCCACTTT.

CDR3 bases: TGCGCCAGCAGCTACCCGACTAGCGGGCCACCTCAAGCCAAAAACATTCAGTACTTC. Amino acid sequence: CASSYPTSGPPQAKNIQYF. The chain is built from TRBV4-1 and TRBJ2-4; 10 bases map to TRBD2. This CDR3 is 19 amino acids long. The germline CDR1 and CDR2 sequences are MGHRA and YSYEKL. V lost 5 bases and J lost 0; bases outside the gene matches: 13.

The gene calls are TRBV11-1 and TRBJ2-3, with D possibly TRBD2 on 6 matching bases. The V and J ends lost 5 bases and 3 bases respectively, with 12 bases between them. This CDR3 is built from 14 residues. Germline loops: CDR1 SGHAT, CDR2 FQDESV (reference sequence). The CDR3 coding sequence is TGTGCCAGCAGCCTCACTGCGGGGACAGATACGCAGTATTTT. It specifies CASSLTAGTDTQYF.

The chain combines TRBV5-6 with TRBJ2-2; TRBD2 agrees at 10 bases. CDR1 SGHDT and CDR2 YYEEEE come from the germline V gene. The CDR3 contains 16 residues. The trim removed 1 base at V and 6 bases at J, leaving 6 bases unmatched. The CDR3 DNA follows: TGTGCCAGCAGCTTGCGAGCGGGGGGGCGCGCCGGGGAGCTGTTTTTT. Translating it yields CASSLRAGGRAGELFF.

This clone was detected only a few times. The chain combines TRBV19 with TRBJ2-4; 8 bases fit TRBD2. The junction had 10 bases not matched to a gene; V was cut back by 2 bases and J by 7 bases. The CDR3 spans 16 residues. CDR1 and CDR2 from the germline V gene are LNHDA and SQIVND (reference sequence). CDR3 bases: TGTGCCAGTAGTATAACCGGCGGGGGGAGCGAGAACATTCAGTACTTC. This gives the protein CASSITGGGSENIQYF.

The chain uses TRBV7-7 and TRBJ2-3, with D tentatively TRBD2 (6 bases). CDR3 size: 13 residues. Germline V CDR1 and CDR2: SSHAT, FNYEAQ (reference sequence). The V end was cut by 5 bases, the J end by 5 bases, with 11 bases between. The CDR3 DNA sequence: TGTGCCAGCAGCCAAACGGGGGAAGATACGCAGTATTTT. This encodes CASSQTGEDTQYF.